What follows are 16 T cell receptor beta chains derived from one specimen sequenced in a study of CD4+ T cells in melanoma. Repertoires were generated with immunoSEQ multiplex PCR, while TCRdb's copy carries only in-frame clones and drops some. The sample consists of around 10,000 clones, around 67% of them appearing once. The sample comprised cells from a culture (not recorded whether cultured in vitro). These receptors were collected from a human donor with melanoma.

The chain has TRBV5-1 and TRBJ2-2; TRBD2 might be the D (5 bases). The V gene's germline CDR1 is SGHRS and CDR2 YFSETQ. The CDR3 sequence is 16 residues long. V was cut by 3 bases and J by 5 bases, with 17 bases left in between. The CDR3 sequence is CASSSLTPRETGELFF. CDR3 nucleotide sequence: TGCGCCAGCAGCTCACTTACTCCAAGGGAGACCGGGGAGCTGTTTTTT.

The CDR3 reads CASSVGNGVTEAFF. Written as DNA, the CDR3 is TGTGCCAGCAGCGTAGGGAATGGAGTCACTGAAGCTTTCTTT. The chain employs TRBV9 and TRBJ1-1, with D hard to call. V gave up 0 bases and J gave up 4 bases, with 10 bases separating them. From germline, CDR1 is SGDLS and CDR2 YYNGEE. This CDR3 region has 14 residues.

The rearrangement links TRBV6-5 to TRBJ2-1; 11 bases match TRBD2. CDR3 length: 14 residues. In germline, CDR1 is MNHEY, CDR2 SVGAGI. V was pared by 5 bases and J by 6 bases, with 3 bases of the junction left unmatched. The CDR3 nucleotides read TGTGCCAGCAGTAGACTAGCGGGGCCCAATGAGCAGTTCTTC. Its protein product is CASSRLAGPNEQFF.

The CDR3 nucleotides are TGTGCCAGCAGCTCCGCGGGGGGCATGGGGGCCAACGTCCTGACTTTC. Translated: CASSSAGGMGANVLTF. The gene calls are TRBV7-9 and TRBJ2-6; 8 bases are a match to TRBD2. With V trimmed by 4 bases and J by 4 bases, 6 bases remained unmatched. There are 16 residues in the CDR3. Germline V gene lookup returns CDR1 SEHNR and CDR2 FQNEAQ (reference sequence).

The rearrangement joins TRBV6-1 to TRBJ2-3; 8 bases are shared with TRBD2. The V gene's germline CDR1 is MNHNS and CDR2 SASEGT. The CDR3 is made up of 14 amino acids. V lost 3 bases to trimming and J lost 4 bases; unmatched junction nucleotides: 3. This CDR3 reads CASSDFGGADTQYF. The CDR3 DNA follows: TGTGCCAGCAGTGATTTCGGGGGGGCAGATACGCAGTATTTT.

The chain recombines TRBV2 with TRBJ2-2; 9 positions match TRBD1. Looked up from germline, CDR1 is SNHLY and CDR2 is FYNNEI. Losses at the gene ends were 6 bases for V and 5 bases for J; bases not matched to a gene: 7. The CDR3 contains 15 residues. The CDR3 coding sequence is TGTGCCAGCAGCCAGACAGGGGGAGAGACCGGGGAGCTGTTTTTT. It specifies CASSQTGGETGELFF.

DNA for the CDR3: TGTGCCAGCAGCTTGGGACTAGCAGATTACAATGAGCAGTTCTTC. It yields the protein CASSLGLADYNEQFF. The V call is TRBV5-4, the J call TRBJ2-1; TRBD2 matches at 7 bases. From germline, CDR1 is SGHNT and CDR2 YYREEE (reference sequence). The CDR3 has 15 residues. J gave up 4 bases and V 0 bases, and 4 bases lay outside the gene matches.

The chain couples TRBV7-9 to TRBJ2-6; D is uncertain. Germline CDR1 and CDR2: SEHNR and FQNEAQ (reference sequence). Trimming removed 6 bases at V and 6 bases at J, with 6 bases between. This CDR3 region has 12 residues. The CDR3 reads CASSSMANVLTF. CDR3 nucleotide sequence: TGTGCCAGCAGTTCGATGGCCAACGTCCTGACTTTC. Combining the CDR3 with reference TRBV7-9 and TRBJ2-6 gives the whole variable domain DTGVSQNPRHKITKRGQNVTFRCDPISEHNRLYWYRQTLGQGPEFLTYFQNEAQLEKSRLLSDRFSAERPKGSFSTLEIQRTEQGDSAMYLCASSSMANVLTFGAGSRLTVL.

This clone appeared a few times. The chain employs TRBV2 and TRBJ2-7; D is tentatively TRBD1 or TRBD2 (6 bases each). In germline, CDR1 is SNHLY, CDR2 FYNNEI. The CDR3 contains 13 residues. Trimming stripped 6 bases from V and 4 bases from J, with 13 bases between. The CDR3 DNA sequence: TGTGCCAGCAGGCGGGACAATAGATACGAGCAGTACTTC. It yields the protein CASRRDNRYEQYF.

This chain links TRBV5-1 with TRBJ2-2; D is ambiguous. The CDR3 length is 14 residues. The V and J ends lost 1 base and 2 bases respectively, with 6 bases between them. Germline V gene sequence: CDR1 SGHRS, CDR2 YFSETQ. CDR3 residues: CASSLLGNTGELFF. The CDR3 DNA is TGCGCCAGCAGCTTGCTAGGAAACACCGGGGAGCTGTTTTTT.

The chain joins TRBV10-3 to TRBJ2-2; maybe TRBD1 (5 bases). This CDR3 is 14 amino acids long. Germline assignment: CDR1 ENHRY and CDR2 SYGVKD. Trimming removed 6 bases from V and 1 base from J, with 9 bases in between. The DNA for the CDR3 is TGTGCCATCAGGCCGACAGAGAACACCGGGGAGCTGTTTTTT. Amino acid sequence: CAIRPTENTGELFF.

This chain connects TRBV30 to TRBJ1-2; D is uncertain. CDR1 and CDR2 from the germline V gene are GTSNPN and SVGIG (reference sequence). The CDR3 spans 12 residues. Trimming cost V 7 bases and J 1 base, with 10 bases left between them. The CDR3 DNA is TGTGCCTCTGGACGGGTTAACTATGGCTACACCTTC. The encoded protein is CASGRVNYGYTF.

The rearrangement links TRBV6-6 to TRBJ2-1, with 8 bases identical to TRBD2. Trimming at V came to 3 bases and at J to 7 bases, leaving 8 bases not matched to a gene. Germline V lookup: CDR1 MNHNY, CDR2 SVGAGI (reference sequence). The CDR3 runs 15 residues. The CDR3 spells CASSYERGPSNEQFF. In nucleotides, the CDR3 is TGTGCCAGCAGTTATGAGCGGGGGCCCTCTAATGAGCAGTTCTTC.

The chain has TRBV6-1 and TRBJ2-1; 8 bases match TRBD2. In germline, CDR1 is MNHNS, CDR2 SASEGT. CDR3 length: 15 amino acids. J lost 0 bases, V lost 8 bases, and 6 bases had no gene match. CDR3: CASVLSGSSYNEQFF. The DNA of the CDR3 is TGTGCCAGCGTTCTGAGCGGGAGCTCCTACAATGAGCAGTTCTTC.

This clone was recorded only once. The genes are TRBV6-6 and TRBJ1-5; D might be TRBD1 (6 bases). This CDR3 is 15 amino acids long. CDR1 and CDR2 from the germline V gene are MNHNY and SVGAGI (reference sequence). V lost 0 bases, J lost 5 bases, and 11 bases lay in between. The CDR3 loop reads CASSYSNRGYQPQHF. The CDR3 DNA follows: TGTGCCAGCAGTTACTCGAATAGGGGGTATCAGCCCCAGCATTTT.

This clone was observed a handful of times. The chain links TRBV5-5 to TRBJ2-1; no clear D. Trimming took off 4 bases at V and 8 bases at J, with 7 bases between the two ends. Germline V gene data show CDR1 as SGHKS and CDR2 as YYEKEE (reference sequence). This CDR3 is built from 11 residues. The CDR3 region has the DNA TGTGCCAGCAGCCCATCGGATGAGCAGTTCTTC. Translated: CASSPSDEQFF.